This TCR beta chain was sequenced during a study of blood T cell repertoires in COVID-19. On the study more broadly: Some COVID-19 samples were acute and others convalescent; all came from the United States, Italy and Spain.

Assay used: immunoSEQ multiplex PCR; TCRdb lists only in-frame clones, some missing. The sample lists roughly 150,000 clones; 78% were seen once. The ends lost 2 bases at V and 3 bases at J; junction bases unmatched: 0. The CDR3 spans 14 residues. CDR1 MNHEY and CDR2 SMNVEV come from the germline V gene (reference sequence). Sequenced: peripheral blood. The chain recombines TRBV27 with TRBJ2-7; 11 positions match TRBD2. The TCR comes from a woman aged 80 or over with acute or convalescent COVID-19. The chain's CDR3 is CASSLTSGSYEQYF. CDR3 nucleotides: TGTGCCAGCAGTTTAACTAGCGGGAGCTACGAGCAGTACTTC.